This T cell receptor (beta chain) was captured in a study of T cells in Graves' hyperthyroidism and ophthalmopathy. Study overall: At the time of initial diagnosis and before any treatment, peripheral blood was collected.

Germline assignment: CDR1 SGHAT and CDR2 FQNNGV. Germline trimming cut 0 bases from V and 8 bases from J; bases unmatched to any gene: 12. The CDR3 loop spans 18 amino acids. This clonotype was observed many times. What it binds is not known. Amplification of TCR beta CDR3 regions used RNA as the template. TCR CDR3 underwent first-round RT-PCR with the HTBI primer set. TCRdb used MiXCR to reprocess the multiplex PCR reads, holding one entry per CDR3 protein. The sample has 30,000 to 40,000 distinct CDR3 sequences; around 56% are singletons. General study results and limits: A model of 13 V-J features distinguished ophthalmopathy from stable hyperthyroidism.

This TCR derives from a man aged 40-49 years with Graves' ophthalmopathy. This chain uses TRBV11-2 with TRBJ2-1, with 11 positions matching TRBD2. What was sequenced was blood. The CDR3 reads CASSLDKRLAGQMDEQFF. The CDR3 region has the DNA TGTGCCAGCAGCTTAGATAAGAGACTAGCGGGGCAAATGGATGAGCAGTTCTTC. Using reference TRBV11-2 and TRBJ2-1 for the parts outside the CDR3, the full variable domain is EAGVAQSPRYKIIEKRQSVAFWCNPISGHATLYWYQQILGQGPKLLIQFQNNGVVDDSQLPKDRFSAERLKGVDSTLKIQPAKLEDSAVYLCASSLDKRLAGQMDEQFFGPGTRLTVL.